The source of this TCR beta chain is a study of T cell responses to AZD1222 COVID-19 vaccine. Sequencing used immunoSEQ multiplex PCR; TCRdb keeps in-frame clones, though not all of them. The sample lists 75,000 to 100,000 clones; roughly 89% were seen once. The CDR3 totals 16 residues. Germline values: CDR1 LGHDT, CDR2 YNNKEL (reference sequence). V lost 5 bases to trimming and J lost 6 bases; unmatched junction nucleotides: 10. This chain connects TRBV3-1 (or the pseudogene TRBV3-2) to TRBJ2-1; 10 positions match TRBD2. This TCR was recovered from an adult in good health. Sequenced material: peripheral blood, taken on day 0 of AZD1222 vaccination. The CDR3 is CASSSPSGGNPNEQFF. The CDR3 DNA is TGTGCCAGCAGCTCCCCTAGCGGGGGAAATCCCAATGAGCAGTTCTTC.